This T cell receptor (beta chain) was captured by sequencing in a study of blood T cell repertoires in COVID-19. Across the study: Donors in the United States, Italy and Spain gave samples during acute or convalescent COVID-19. PBMCs, B-cell-depleted T cells, or T cells were the source of the cDNA or gDNA that made up the material.

The CDR3 has 13 residues. Germline V CDR1 and CDR2: LNHDA, SQIVND (reference sequence). V gave up 9 bases and J gave up 5 bases; unmatched junction bases: 3. Per the original data handling: Reference gene primer amplification gave nucleated cell count estimates. Libraries were prepared by immunoSEQ multiplex PCR; TCRdb keeps only in-frame clonotypes and omits some of them. V and J calls and clone size are copied from that table; D and trimming were computed from the DNA. The sample has roughly 250,000 clones, 75% to 90% seen once. The clonotype was recovered from a woman between 55 and 75 years old with active or convalescent COVID-19. J is TRBJ1-4 and V is TRBV19; 10 bases match TRBD1. Sample: peripheral blood. The CDR3 protein is CASSDRGNEKLFF. CDR3 in DNA: TGTGCCAGCTCGGACAGGGGGAATGAAAAACTGTTTTTT.